These T cell receptor beta chains were read from a single sample in a study of blood T cell repertoires in COVID-19. TCRdb keeps only in-frame clones here, not all; method: immunoSEQ multiplex PCR. Among some 35,000 clones listed, approximately 91% were seen once. The sequenced sample consisted of peripheral blood. The source of these receptors is a man in his 70s with acute or convalescent COVID-19. Each CDR3 is given with its conserved first and last residue. A D gene is named only where the DNA matches it firmly. Where a row states a size, it is once, few, many or the class of an expanded clone; other rows omit it.

j_gene	abundance	v_gene	d_gene	CDR3nt	CDR3aa
TRBJ2-3	-	TRBV29-1	TRBD2	TGCAGCGTTGCTGGGGGGGAGGGCCCGACAGATACGCAGTATTTT	CSVAGGEGPTDTQYF
TRBJ2-3	-	TRBV7-3	-	TGTGCCAGCAGCTGGGCGGGGAGGGGACAAAATACGCAGTATTTT	CASSWAGRGQNTQYF
TRBJ2-3	-	TRBV20-1	TRBD2	TGCAGAACACAAGCGGGAGAGACGCAGTATTTT	CRTQAGETQYF
TRBJ1-5	-	TRBV7-9	-	TGTGCCAGCAGACCACAGGGAAACAATCAGCCCCAGCATTTT	CASRPQGNNQPQHF
TRBJ1-6	-	TRBV11-2	-	TGTGCCGGAGTCACCCGTTTTAATTCACCCCTCCACTTT	CAGVTRFNSPLHF
TRBJ2-1	-	TRBV6-5	-	TGTGCCAGCAGCCGAAGCGGCTCCTACAATGAGCAGTTCTTC	CASSRSGSYNEQFF
TRBJ1-6	-	TRBV5-1	TRBD1	TGCGCCAGCAGCCTCAGTCCGACAGGGGTGGATAATTCACCCCTCCACTTT	CASSLSPTGVDNSPLHF
TRBJ2-1	-	TRBV19	TRBD2	TGTGCCAGTACTTCCCGGCCCCGCTCCGGGACTAGCGGGCTAAGCTCCTACAATGAGCAGTTCTTC	CASTSRPRSGTSGLSSYNEQFF
TRBJ2-7	-	TRBV7-2	TRBD1	TGTGCCAGCAAAGACAGGGACTACGAGCAGTACTTC	CASKDRDYEQYF
TRBJ2-7	-	TRBV6-5	-	TGTGCCAGCTGCACGGCCTCGCTCCCTCGGGGCGAGCAGTACTTC	CASCTASLPRGEQYF
TRBJ2-3	-	TRBV7-2	-	TGTGCCAGCAGCTTAGCCTTAGGGGCAGGGACAGATACGCAGTATTTT	CASSLALGAGTDTQYF
TRBJ2-3	-	TRBV6-5	TRBD1	TGTGCCAGCATGGGACAGGGCGCAGATACGCAGTATTTT	CASMGQGADTQYF
TRBJ1-1	-	TRBV9	-	TGTGCCAGCAGCGTAGGAGGCCGGGAAGCTTTCTTT	CASSVGGREAFF
TRBJ2-6	-	TRBV7-3	-	TGTGCCAGCAGCTTACAGGGAGGCTTTCGTGGGGCCAACGTCCTGACTTTC	CASSLQGGFRGANVLTF
TRBJ1-4	-	TRBV7-9	-	TGTGCCAGCAGCACGGGACTTTCAGAAAATGAAAAACTGTTTTTT	CASSTGLSENEKLFF
TRBJ1-1	-	TRBV4-3	TRBD1	TGCGCCAGCAGCCAACAACAGGGGTACACTGAAGCTTTCTTT	CASSQQQGYTEAFF
TRBJ1-2	-	TRBV7-2	TRBD1	TGTGCCAGCAGCTTCGGGACAGGGGACTATGGCTACACCTTC	CASSFGTGDYGYTF
TRBJ1-2	-	TRBV28	-	TGTGCCAGCAGTCCTCGGTTTTATGGCTACACCTTC	CASSPRFYGYTF
TRBJ2-2	-	TRBV7-9	-	TGTGCCCCTAGAGGGGGCACCGGGGAGCTGTTTTTT	CAPRGGTGELFF
TRBJ2-2	-	TRBV2	-	TGTGCCAGCAGTGACGACACCGGGGAGCTGTTTTTT	CASSDDTGELFF
TRBJ2-3	-	TRBV7-2	-	TGTGCCAGCAGCTTACAGGGGCAGGCAGATACGCAGTATTTT	CASSLQGQADTQYF
TRBJ2-1	few	TRBV28	-	TGTGCCAGCCCACCAAGGGACATTGCCCCCTACAATGAGCAGTTCTTC	CASPPRDIAPYNEQFF
TRBJ2-1	-	TRBV5-8	TRBD1	TGTGCCAGCAGCTTGGAGACAGGGGGGTTTAGGAATGAGCAGTTCTTC	CASSLETGGFRNEQFF
TRBJ1-5	-	TRBV28	-	TGTGCCAGCAGTTCCCGGCCTCACGGGAGCAATCAGCCCCAGCATTTT	CASSSRPHGSNQPQHF
TRBJ1-5	-	TRBV28	-	TGTGCCAGCAGCTCGCCCGGGGAATCTCAGCCCCAGCATTTT	CASSSPGESQPQHF
TRBJ1-2	-	TRBV5-1	TRBD1	TGCGCCAGCAGCTTGGACACAGGGGGCAGCTATGGCTACACCTTC	CASSLDTGGSYGYTF
TRBJ2-5	-	TRBV7-3	-	TGTGCCAGCAGCGCTGACTCGGCATCCGAGACCCAGTACTTC	CASSADSASETQYF
TRBJ1-2	-	TRBV9	-	TGTGCCAGCAATGACCCCGCGGCTAACTATGGCTACACCTTC	CASNDPAANYGYTF
TRBJ2-5	-	TRBV5-1	TRBD1	TGCGCCAGCAGCTCTGCCGGGACAGGGGCTGTAGAGACCCAGTACTTC	CASSSAGTGAVETQYF